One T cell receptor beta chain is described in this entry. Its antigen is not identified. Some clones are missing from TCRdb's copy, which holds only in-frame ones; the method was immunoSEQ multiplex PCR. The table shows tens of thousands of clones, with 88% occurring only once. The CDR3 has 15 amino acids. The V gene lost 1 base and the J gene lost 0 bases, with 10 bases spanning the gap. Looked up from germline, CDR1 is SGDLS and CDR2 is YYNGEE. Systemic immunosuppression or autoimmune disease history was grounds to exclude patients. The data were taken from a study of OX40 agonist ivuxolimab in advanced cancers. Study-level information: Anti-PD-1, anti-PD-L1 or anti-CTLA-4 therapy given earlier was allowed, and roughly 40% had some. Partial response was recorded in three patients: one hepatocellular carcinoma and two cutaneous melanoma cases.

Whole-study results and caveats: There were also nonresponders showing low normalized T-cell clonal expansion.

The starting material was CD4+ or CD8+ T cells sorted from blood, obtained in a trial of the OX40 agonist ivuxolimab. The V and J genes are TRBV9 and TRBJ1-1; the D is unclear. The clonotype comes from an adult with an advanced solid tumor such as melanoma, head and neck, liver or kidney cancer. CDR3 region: CASSVNPVMNTEAFF. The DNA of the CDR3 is TGTGCCAGCAGCGTAAATCCGGTCATGAACACTGAAGCTTTCTTT.